This TCR beta chain was obtained from a study of PD-1 blockade in classical Hodgkin lymphoma. Profiling relied on immunoSEQ multiplex PCR, and the TCRdb table lists in-frame clones only, not all of them. This sample has 15,000 to 17,000 clones, with roughly 83% found just once. With no exception, relapse followed autologous stem cell transplantation in all patients, and brentuximab vedotin exposure varied. This clone was counted once. The clonotype was recovered from a human donor with classical Hodgkin lymphoma. The material sequenced was peripheral blood mononuclear cells (PBMCs), taken before the second cycle of nivolumab.

The chain's CDR3 is CASSYRRSGYEQYF. The CDR3 nucleotides read TGTGCCAGCAGTTACCGGCGGAGTGGCTACGAGCAGTACTTC. V and J are TRBV6-4 and TRBJ2-7; no clear D. V was cut by 5 bases and J by 3 bases, with 14 bases left in between. CDR1 is MRHNA and CDR2 is SNTAGT in the germline V gene. CDR3 length equals 14 residues.